These 8 T cell receptor beta chains came from one sample sequenced in a study of T cell responses to AZD1222 COVID-19 vaccine (dated by TCRdb to the early 2020s). To prepare the library, the immunoSEQ multiplex PCR assay was applied. In its TCRdb copy, this immuneACCESS table keeps in-frame sequences only and misses some clones. Where compared with another copy, unresolved V genes explain less than half of these, and the others have no known cause. The sample yields under 170,000 clones; approximately 92% were counted once. Approximately 3.4% of the sample belongs to the ten largest clones. This specimen's time point label, per the study, means: about 28 days (+/-7) after the second vaccine dose. This sample comprised peripheral blood, obtained 28 days after the second AZD1222 dose. These receptors were obtained from an adult who received the AZD1222 COVID-19 vaccine.

This clone was observed a single time. The sample holds other DNA sequences that translate to the same CDR3. This chain uses TRBV28 with TRBJ2-5; D is ambiguous. Trimming stripped 2 bases from V and 5 bases from J, with 3 bases between. Germline V CDR1 and CDR2: MDHEN, SYDVKM. This CDR3 contains 11 residues. The CDR3 spells CASSLRETQYF. In DNA, the CDR3 is TGTGCCAGCAGTTTACGGGAGACCCAGTACTTC.

This chain links TRBV7-8 with TRBJ2-2; TRBD2 agrees at 11 bases. Germline values: CDR1 SGHVS, CDR2 FQNEAQ. The CDR3 loop spans 17 amino acids. V lost 6 bases, J lost 5 bases, and 11 bases stayed unmatched. CDR3 in amino acids: CASRMIAGGPITGELFF. The CDR3 DNA follows: TGTGCCAGCAGGATGATAGCGGGAGGGCCGATAACCGGGGAGCTGTTTTTT.

The J gene is TRBJ1-2, the V gene TRBV25-1, with D unresolved. V lost 3 bases, J lost 0 bases, and 11 bases lay in between. Germline V lookup: CDR1 MGHDK, CDR2 SYGVNS. This CDR3 has 15 residues. The CDR3 is CASSDSWAANYGYTF. Here the CDR3 DNA reads TGTGCCAGCAGTGATAGCTGGGCCGCTAACTATGGCTACACCTTC.

The chain links TRBV5-1 to TRBJ2-7; no reliable D call. CDR1 is SGHRS and CDR2 is YFSETQ in the germline V gene. Trimming cost V 5 bases and J 4 bases, with 7 bases left between them. This CDR3 has 11 amino acids. CDR3 DNA sequence: TGCGCCAGCAGGGGCATATACGAGCAGTACTTC. This translates into CASRGIYEQYF.

The chain combines TRBV6-6 with TRBJ2-7; 7 nucleotides agree with TRBD2. Germline V gene sequence: CDR1 MNHNY, CDR2 SVGAGI (reference sequence). With 4 bases clipped from V and 2 bases from J, the junction kept 5 bases outside the gene matches. CDR3 size: 14 residues. The CDR3 sequence is CASSFLADAYEQYF. The DNA for the CDR3 is TGTGCCAGCAGTTTTCTAGCGGATGCCTACGAGCAGTACTTC.

V usage is TRBV6-5 and J usage is TRBJ1-1; TRBD1 aligns across 7 bases. V was pared by 0 bases and J by 3 bases, with 4 bases of the junction left unmatched. This CDR3 comprises 15 residues. The germline gives CDR1 MNHEY, CDR2 SVGAGI. The CDR3 DNA reads as TGTGCCAGCAGTTACTCAGGGGGCTGGGACACTGAAGCTTTCTTT. Residues: CASSYSGGWDTEAFF.

The chain uses TRBV10-1 and TRBJ2-7; D unresolved. The CDR3 sequence is 15 residues long. Germline V CDR1 and CDR2: WNHNN, SYGVQD (reference sequence). V was trimmed by 2 bases and J by 6 bases, leaving 17 bases between them. The CDR3 nucleotides are TGCGCCAGCAGTGAGGGGGAAGTAGGTAGGAGCGAGCAGTACTTC. Amino acid sequence: CASSEGEVGRSEQYF.

V is TRBV6-1 and J is TRBJ1-5, with TRBD1 matching 7 bases. The germline CDR1 and CDR2 sequences are MNHNS and SASEGT. The trim removed 2 bases at V and 7 bases at J, leaving 17 bases unmatched. The CDR3 has 18 amino acids. The CDR3 here is CASSENPLTGSWRQPQHF. The CDR3 DNA follows: TGTGCCAGCAGTGAAAACCCTCTGACAGGGTCCTGGCGCCAGCCCCAGCATTTT.